Listed here is a single T cell receptor (beta chain). The data derive from a study of blood T cell repertoires in COVID-19. The wider study: Sources were T cells, B-cell-depleted T cells, or PBMCs; the material itself was cDNA or gDNA.

Seattle participants joined during active infection and were tracked over time. Here immunoSEQ multiplex PCR was the method, and the copy in TCRdb shows in-frame clones only, minus some. The sample records approximately 300,000 clones, 90% being singletons. The TCR was taken from a woman aged 30 to 39 with COVID-19, enrolled during active disease. Sequencing input: peripheral blood.

The CDR3 here is CASRQNYNTEAFF. The DNA of the CDR3 is TGTGCCAGTAGGCAGAACTATAACACTGAAGCTTTCTTT. This chain joins TRBV19 and TRBJ1-1; no reliable D call. The germline V and J ends were trimmed by 6 bases and 2 bases, with 10 bases remaining between them. Germline assignment: CDR1 LNHDA and CDR2 SQIVND (reference sequence). The CDR3 totals 13 residues.